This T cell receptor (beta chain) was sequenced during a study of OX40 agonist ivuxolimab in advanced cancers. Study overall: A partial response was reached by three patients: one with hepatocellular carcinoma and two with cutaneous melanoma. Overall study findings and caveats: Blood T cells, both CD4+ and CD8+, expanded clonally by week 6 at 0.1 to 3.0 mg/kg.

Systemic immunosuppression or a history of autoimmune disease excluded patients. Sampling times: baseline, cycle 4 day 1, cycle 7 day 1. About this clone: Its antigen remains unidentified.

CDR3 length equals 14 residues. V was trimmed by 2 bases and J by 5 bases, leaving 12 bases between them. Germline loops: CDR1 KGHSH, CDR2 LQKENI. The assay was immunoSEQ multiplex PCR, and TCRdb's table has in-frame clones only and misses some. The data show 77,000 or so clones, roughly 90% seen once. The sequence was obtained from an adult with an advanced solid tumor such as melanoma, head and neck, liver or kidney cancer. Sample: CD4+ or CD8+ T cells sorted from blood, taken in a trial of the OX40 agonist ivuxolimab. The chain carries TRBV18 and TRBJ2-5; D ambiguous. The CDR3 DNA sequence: TGTGCCAGCTCACCAGCCCCTAACCGGGAGACCCAGTACTTC. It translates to CASSPAPNRETQYF. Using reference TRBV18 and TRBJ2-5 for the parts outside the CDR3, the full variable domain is NAGVMQNPRHLVRRRGQEARLRCSPMKGHSHVYWYRQLPEEGLKFMVYLQKENIIDESGMPKERFSAEFPKEGPSILRIQQVVRGDSAAYFCASSPAPNRETQYFGPGTRLLVL.